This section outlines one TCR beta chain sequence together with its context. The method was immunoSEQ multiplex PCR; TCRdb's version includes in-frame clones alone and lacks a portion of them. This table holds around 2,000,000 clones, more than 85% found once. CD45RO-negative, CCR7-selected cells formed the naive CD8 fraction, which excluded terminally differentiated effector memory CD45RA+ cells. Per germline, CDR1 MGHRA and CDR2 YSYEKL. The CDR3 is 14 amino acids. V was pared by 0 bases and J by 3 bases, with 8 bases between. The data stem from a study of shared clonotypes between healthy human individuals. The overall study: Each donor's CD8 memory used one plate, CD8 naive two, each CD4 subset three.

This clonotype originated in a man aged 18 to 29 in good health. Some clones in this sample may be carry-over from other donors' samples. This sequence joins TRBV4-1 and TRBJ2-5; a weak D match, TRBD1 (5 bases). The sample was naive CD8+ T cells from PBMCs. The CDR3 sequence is CASSQERGEETQYF. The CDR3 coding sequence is TGCGCCAGCAGCCAAGAAAGGGGTGAAGAGACCCAGTACTTC.